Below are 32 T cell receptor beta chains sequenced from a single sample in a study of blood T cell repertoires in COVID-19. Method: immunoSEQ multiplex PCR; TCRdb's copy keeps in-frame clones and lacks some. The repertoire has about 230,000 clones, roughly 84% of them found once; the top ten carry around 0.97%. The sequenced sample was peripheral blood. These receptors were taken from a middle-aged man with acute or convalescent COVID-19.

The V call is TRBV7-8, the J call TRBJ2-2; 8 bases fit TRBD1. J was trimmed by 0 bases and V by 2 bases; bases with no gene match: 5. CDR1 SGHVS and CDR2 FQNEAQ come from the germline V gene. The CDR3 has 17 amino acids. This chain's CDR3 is CASSLTRTGSNTGELFF. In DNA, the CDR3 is TGTGCCAGCAGCTTAACTCGGACAGGGTCGAACACCGGGGAGCTGTTTTTT.

The CDR3 reads CASSLGRPGDTQYF. In DNA form, the CDR3 reads TGTGCCAGCAGCTTGGGCAGGCCTGGCGATACGCAGTATTTT. The chain has TRBV5-6 and TRBJ2-3; D call uncertain. This CDR3 region has 14 residues. Trimming took 0 bases from V and 6 from J, leaving 11 bases between them. CDR1 is SGHDT, CDR2 YYEEEE, per germline. Combining the CDR3 with reference TRBV5-6 and TRBJ2-3 gives the whole variable domain DAGVTQSPTHLIKTRGQQVTLRCSPKSGHDTVSWYQQALGQGPQFIFQYYEEEERQRGNFPDRFSGHQFPNYSSELNVNALLLGDSALYLCASSLGRPGDTQYFGPGTRLTVL.

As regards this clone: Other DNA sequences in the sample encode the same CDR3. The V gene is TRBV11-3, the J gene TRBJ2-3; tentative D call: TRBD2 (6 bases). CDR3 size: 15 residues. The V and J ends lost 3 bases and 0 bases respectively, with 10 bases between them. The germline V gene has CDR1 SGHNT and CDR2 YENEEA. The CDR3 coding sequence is TGTGCCAGCAGCTTGCGGGGACTCAGCACAGATACGCAGTATTTT. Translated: CASSLRGLSTDTQYF.

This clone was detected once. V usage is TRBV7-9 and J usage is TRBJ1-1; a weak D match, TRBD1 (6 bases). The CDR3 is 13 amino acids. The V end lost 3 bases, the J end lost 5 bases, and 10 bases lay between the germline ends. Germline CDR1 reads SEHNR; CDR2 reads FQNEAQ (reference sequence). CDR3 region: CASSFSGVTEAFF. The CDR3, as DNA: TGTGCCAGCAGCTTCTCAGGGGTTACTGAAGCTTTCTTT.

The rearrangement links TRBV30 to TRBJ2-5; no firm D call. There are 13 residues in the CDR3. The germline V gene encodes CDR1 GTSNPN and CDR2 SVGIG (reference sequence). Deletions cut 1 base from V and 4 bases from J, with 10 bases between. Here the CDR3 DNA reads TGTGCCTGGAGTGAAGTCGTAGTAGAGACCCAGTACTTC. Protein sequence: CAWSEVVVETQYF.

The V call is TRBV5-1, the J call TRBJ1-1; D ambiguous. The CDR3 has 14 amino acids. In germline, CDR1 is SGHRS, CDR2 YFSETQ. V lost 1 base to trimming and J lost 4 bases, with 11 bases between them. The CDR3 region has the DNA TGCGCCAGCAGCTTGAGTCCTATCCTCACTGAAGCTTTCTTT. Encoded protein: CASSLSPILTEAFF.

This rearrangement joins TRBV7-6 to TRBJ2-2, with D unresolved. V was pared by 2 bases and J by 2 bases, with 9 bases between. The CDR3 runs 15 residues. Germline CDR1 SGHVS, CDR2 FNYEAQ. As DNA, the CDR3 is TGTGCCAGCAGCTTATACTTCCCCAACACCGGGGAGCTGTTTTTT. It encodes CASSLYFPNTGELFF. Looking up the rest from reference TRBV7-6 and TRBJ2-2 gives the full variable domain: GAGVSQSPRYKVTKRGQDVALRCDPISGHVSLYWYRQALGQGPEFLTYFNYEAQQDKSGLPNDRFSAERPEGSISTLTIQRTEQRDSAMYRCASSLYFPNTGELFFGEGSRLTVL.

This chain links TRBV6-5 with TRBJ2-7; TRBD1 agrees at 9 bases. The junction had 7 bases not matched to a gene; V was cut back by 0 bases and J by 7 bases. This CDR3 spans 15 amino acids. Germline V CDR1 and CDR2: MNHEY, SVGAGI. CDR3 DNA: TGTGCCAGCAGTTACTCGTGGGACAGGGAAGTTGAGCAGTACTTC. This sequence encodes CASSYSWDREVEQYF.

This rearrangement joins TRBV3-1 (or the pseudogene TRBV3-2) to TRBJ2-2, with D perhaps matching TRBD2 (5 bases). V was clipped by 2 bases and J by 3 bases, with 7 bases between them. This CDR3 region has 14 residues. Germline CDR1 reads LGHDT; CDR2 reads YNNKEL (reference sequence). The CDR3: CASSQMRDTGELFF. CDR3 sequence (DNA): TGTGCCAGCAGCCAAATGCGGGACACCGGGGAGCTGTTTTTT.

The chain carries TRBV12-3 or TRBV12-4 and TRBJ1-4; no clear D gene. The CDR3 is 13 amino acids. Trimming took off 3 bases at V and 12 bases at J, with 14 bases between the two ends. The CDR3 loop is CASSLGRFSELFF. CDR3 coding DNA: TGTGCCAGCAGTTTGGGCAGGTTCTCGGAACTGTTTTTT.

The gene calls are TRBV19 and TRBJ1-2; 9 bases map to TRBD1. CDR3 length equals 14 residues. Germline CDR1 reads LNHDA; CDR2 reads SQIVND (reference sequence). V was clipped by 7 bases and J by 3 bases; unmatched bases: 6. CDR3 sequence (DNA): TGTGCCAGTACCCCGACAGGGGGAGACTATGGCTACACCTTC. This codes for CASTPTGGDYGYTF.

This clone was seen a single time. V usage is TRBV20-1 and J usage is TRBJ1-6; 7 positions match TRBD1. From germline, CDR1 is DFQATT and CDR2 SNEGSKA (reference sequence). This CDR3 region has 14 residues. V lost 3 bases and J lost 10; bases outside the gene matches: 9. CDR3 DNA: TGCAGTGCTAGTGTTTCAGGGGGACAATCACCCCTCCACTTT. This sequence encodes CSASVSGGQSPLHF.

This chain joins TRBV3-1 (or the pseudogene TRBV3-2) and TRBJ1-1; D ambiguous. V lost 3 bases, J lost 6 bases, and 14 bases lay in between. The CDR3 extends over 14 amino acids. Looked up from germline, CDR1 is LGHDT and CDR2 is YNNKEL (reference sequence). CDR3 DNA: TGTGCCAGCAGCCACGGGGAGGTGGGTGCTGAAGCTTTCTTT. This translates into CASSHGEVGAEAFF.

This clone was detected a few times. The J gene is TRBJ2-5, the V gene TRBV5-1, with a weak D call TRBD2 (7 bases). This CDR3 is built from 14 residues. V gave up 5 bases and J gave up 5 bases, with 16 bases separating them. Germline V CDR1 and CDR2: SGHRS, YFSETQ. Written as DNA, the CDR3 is TGCGCCAGCAGAAGGGAGGGGGGGATGGAGACCCAGTACTTC. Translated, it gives CASRREGGMETQYF.

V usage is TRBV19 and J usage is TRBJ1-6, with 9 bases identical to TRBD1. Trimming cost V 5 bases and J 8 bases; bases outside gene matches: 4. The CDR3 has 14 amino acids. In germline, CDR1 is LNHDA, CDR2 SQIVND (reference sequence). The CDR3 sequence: CASSGWDRDSPLHF. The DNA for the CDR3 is TGTGCCAGTAGTGGATGGGACAGGGATTCACCCCTCCACTTT.

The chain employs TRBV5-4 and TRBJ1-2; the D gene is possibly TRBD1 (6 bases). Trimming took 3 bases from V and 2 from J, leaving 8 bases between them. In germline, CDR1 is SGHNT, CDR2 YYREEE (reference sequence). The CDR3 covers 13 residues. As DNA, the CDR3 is TGTGCCAGCAGCTCGACAGGAAACTATGGCTACACCTTC. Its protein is CASSSTGNYGYTF.

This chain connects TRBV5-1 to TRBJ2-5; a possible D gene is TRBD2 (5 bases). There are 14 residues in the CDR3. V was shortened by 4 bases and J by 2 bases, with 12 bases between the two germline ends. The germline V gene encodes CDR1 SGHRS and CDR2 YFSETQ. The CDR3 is CASSPERQQETQYF. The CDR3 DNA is TGCGCCAGCAGCCCGGAGCGGCAACAAGAGACCCAGTACTTC.

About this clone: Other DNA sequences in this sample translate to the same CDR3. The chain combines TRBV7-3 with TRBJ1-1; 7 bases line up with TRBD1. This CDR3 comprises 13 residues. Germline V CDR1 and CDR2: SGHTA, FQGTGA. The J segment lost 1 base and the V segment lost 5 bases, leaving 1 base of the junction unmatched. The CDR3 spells CASSRTGNTEAFF. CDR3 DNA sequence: TGTGCCAGCAGCAGGACAGGGAACACTGAAGCTTTCTTT.

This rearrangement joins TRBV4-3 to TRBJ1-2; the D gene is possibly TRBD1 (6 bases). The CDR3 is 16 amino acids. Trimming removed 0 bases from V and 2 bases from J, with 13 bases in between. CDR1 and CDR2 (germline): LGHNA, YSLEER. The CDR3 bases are TGCGCCAGCAGCCAAGAAGGAACAGGGAAGAACTATGGCTACACCTTC. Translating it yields CASSQEGTGKNYGYTF.

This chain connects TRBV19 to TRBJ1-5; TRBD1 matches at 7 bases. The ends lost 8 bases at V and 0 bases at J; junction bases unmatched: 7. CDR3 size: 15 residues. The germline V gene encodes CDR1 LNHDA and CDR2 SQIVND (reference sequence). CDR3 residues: CASWDRVNSNQPQHF. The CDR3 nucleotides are TGTGCCAGTTGGGACAGAGTTAATAGCAATCAGCCCCAGCATTTT.

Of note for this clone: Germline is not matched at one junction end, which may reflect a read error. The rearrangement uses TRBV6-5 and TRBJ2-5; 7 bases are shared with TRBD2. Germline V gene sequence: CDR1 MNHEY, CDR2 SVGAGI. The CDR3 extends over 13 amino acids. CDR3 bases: TGCCATAGCAAAGATGTGGCCCGGGGGGTCCAGTACTTC. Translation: CHSKDVARGVQYF.

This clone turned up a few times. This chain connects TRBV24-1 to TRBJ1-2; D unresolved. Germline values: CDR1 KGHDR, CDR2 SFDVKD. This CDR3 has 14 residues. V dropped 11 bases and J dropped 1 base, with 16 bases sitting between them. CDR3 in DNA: TGTGCCAACTTTCGGCGGATTAATAACTATGGCTACACCTTC. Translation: CANFRRINNYGYTF.

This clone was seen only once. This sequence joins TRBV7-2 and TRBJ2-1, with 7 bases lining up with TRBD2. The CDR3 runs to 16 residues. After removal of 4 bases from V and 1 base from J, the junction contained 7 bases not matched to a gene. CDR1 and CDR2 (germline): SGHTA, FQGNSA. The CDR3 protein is CASSSAGLGSYNEQFF. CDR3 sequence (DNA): TGTGCCAGCAGCTCCGCCGGACTAGGGTCCTACAATGAGCAGTTCTTC.

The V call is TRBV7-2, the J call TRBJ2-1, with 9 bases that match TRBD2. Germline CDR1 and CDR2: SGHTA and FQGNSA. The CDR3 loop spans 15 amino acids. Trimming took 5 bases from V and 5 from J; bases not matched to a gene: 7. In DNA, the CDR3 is TGTGCCAGCAGCCCTAAGCGGGGGGCCAACAATGAGCAGTTCTTC. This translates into CASSPKRGANNEQFF.

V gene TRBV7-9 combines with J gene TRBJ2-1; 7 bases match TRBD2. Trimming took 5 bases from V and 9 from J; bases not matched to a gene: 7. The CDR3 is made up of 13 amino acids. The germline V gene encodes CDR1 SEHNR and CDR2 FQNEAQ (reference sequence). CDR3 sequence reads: CASSLGGITEQFF. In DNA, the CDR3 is TGTGCCAGCAGCCTGGGAGGGATCACTGAGCAGTTCTTC.

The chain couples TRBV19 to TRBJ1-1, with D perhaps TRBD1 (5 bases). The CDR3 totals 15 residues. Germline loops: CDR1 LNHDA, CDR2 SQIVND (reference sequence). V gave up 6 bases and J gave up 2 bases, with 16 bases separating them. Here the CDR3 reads CASRGGARGNTEAFF. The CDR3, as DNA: TGTGCCAGTAGGGGAGGGGCGCGAGGAAACACTGAAGCTTTCTTT.

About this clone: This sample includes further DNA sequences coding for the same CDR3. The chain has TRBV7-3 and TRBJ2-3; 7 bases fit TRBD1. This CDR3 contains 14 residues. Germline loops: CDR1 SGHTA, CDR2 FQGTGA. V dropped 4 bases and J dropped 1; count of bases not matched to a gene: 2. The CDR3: CASSSGQGTDTQYF. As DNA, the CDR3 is TGTGCCAGCAGCTCCGGACAGGGCACAGATACGCAGTATTTT.

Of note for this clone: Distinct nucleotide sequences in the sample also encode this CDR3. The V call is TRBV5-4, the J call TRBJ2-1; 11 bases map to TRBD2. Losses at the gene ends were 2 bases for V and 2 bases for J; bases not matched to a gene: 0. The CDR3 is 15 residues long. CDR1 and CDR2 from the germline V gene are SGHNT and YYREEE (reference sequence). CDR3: CASSFSGGAYNEQFF. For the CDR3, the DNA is TGTGCCAGCAGCTTTAGCGGGGGGGCCTACAATGAGCAGTTCTTC.

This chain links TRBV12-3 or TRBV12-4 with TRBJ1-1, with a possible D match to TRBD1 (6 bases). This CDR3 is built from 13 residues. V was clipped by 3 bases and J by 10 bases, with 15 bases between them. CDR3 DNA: TGTGCCAGCAGTTTTTTAGGTGGGGGGGCAGCTTTCTTT. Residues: CASSFLGGGAAFF.

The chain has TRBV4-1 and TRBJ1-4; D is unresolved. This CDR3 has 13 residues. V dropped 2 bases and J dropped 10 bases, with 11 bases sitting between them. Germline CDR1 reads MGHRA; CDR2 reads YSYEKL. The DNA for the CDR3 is TGCGCCAGCAGCCAACTTGGCGGAATAAAACTGTTTTTT. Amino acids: CASSQLGGIKLFF.

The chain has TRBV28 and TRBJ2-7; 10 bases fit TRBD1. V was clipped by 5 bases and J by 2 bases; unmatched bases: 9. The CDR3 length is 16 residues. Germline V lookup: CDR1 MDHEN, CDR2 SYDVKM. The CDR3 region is CASSKIIGQGAYEQYF. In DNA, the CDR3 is TGTGCCAGCAGTAAAATAATTGGACAGGGGGCCTACGAGCAGTACTTC.

CDR3 nucleotide sequence: TGTGCCAGCAGACTAGGAGCTAACACAGATACGCAGTATTTT. Amino acid sequence: CASRLGANTDTQYF. The V and J genes are TRBV7-2 and TRBJ2-3; possibly TRBD2 for D (5 bases). V lost 6 bases to trimming and J lost 2 bases, with 12 bases between them. CDR1 is SGHTA and CDR2 is FQGNSA in the germline V gene. CDR3 length: 14 residues.